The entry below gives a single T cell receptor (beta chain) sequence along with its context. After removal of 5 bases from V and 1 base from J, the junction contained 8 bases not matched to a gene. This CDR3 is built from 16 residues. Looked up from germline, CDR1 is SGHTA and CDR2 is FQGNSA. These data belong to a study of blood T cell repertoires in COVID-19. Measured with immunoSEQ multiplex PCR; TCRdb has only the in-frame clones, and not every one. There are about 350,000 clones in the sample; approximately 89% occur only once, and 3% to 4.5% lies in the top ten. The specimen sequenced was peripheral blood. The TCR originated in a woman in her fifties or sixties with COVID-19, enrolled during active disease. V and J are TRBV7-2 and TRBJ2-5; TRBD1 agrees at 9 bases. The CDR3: CASSGPGTGRQETQYF. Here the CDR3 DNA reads TGTGCCAGCAGCGGGCCCGGGACAGGGCGCCAAGAGACCCAGTACTTC. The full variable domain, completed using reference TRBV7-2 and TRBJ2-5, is GAGVSQSPSNKVTEKGKDVELRCDPISGHTALYWYRQSLGQGLEFLIYFQGNSAPDKSGLPSDRFSAERTGGSVSTLTIQRTQQEDSAVYLCASSGPGTGRQETQYFGPGTRLLVL.